In its sample, the clone carrying this T cell receptor beta chain was seen once. This entry belongs to a study of blood T cell repertoires in COVID-19. Study details: The origin of the acute and convalescent COVID-19 samples was the United States, Italy and Spain. Sources were T cells, B-cell-depleted T cells, or PBMCs; the material itself was cDNA or gDNA.

With V trimmed by 5 bases and J by 2 bases, 12 bases remained unmatched. CDR1 is SGHDN and CDR2 is FVKESK in the germline V gene. The CDR3 runs 16 residues. Authors' methods: For nucleated cells, counts were estimated from reference gene primer amplification. Libraries were prepared by immunoSEQ multiplex PCR; TCRdb keeps only in-frame clonotypes and omits some of them. V and J calls and clone size are given by that table; D and trimming were obtained from the DNA. The sample has 65,000 to 85,000 clones, around 90% seen once. Sequenced input: peripheral blood. The chain is built from TRBV14 and TRBJ2-7, with 7 bases fitting TRBD1. This clonotype was sampled from a human donor in a cohort sampled during active COVID-19. The CDR3 nucleotides read TGTGCCAGCAGCTTACCACAGACAGGGCTAACCTACGAGCAGTACTTC. Its translation is CASSLPQTGLTYEQYF.